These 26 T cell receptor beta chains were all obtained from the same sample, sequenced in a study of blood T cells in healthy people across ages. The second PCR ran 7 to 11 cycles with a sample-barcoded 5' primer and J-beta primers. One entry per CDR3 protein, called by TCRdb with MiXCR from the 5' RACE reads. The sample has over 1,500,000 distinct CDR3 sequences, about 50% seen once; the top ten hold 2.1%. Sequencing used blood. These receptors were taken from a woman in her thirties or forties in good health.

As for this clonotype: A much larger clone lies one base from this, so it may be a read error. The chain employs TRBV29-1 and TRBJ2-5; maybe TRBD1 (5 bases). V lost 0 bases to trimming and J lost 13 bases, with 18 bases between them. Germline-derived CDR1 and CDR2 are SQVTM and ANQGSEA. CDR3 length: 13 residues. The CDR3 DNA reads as TGCAGCGTTGAAGATCCCCCCGTCAGGGCGGCGTACTTC. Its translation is CSVEDPPVRAAYF.

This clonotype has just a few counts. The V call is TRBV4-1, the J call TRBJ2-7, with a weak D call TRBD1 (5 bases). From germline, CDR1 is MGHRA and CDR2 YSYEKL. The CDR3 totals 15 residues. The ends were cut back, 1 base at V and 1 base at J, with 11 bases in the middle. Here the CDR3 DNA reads TGCGCCAGCAGCCAAGCGGATCGACAGTCCTACGAGCAGTACTTC. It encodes CASSQADRQSYEQYF.

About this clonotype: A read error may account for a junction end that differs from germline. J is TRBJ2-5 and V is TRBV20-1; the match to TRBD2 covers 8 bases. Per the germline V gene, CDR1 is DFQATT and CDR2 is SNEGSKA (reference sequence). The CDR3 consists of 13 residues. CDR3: CSASGGALEAQYF. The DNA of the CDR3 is TGCAGTGCTAGCGGGGGGGCCCTAGAGGCCCAGTACTTC.

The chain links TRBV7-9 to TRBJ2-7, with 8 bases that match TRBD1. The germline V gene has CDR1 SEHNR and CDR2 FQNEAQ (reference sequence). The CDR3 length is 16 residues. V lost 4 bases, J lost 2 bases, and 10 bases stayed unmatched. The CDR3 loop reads CASSSTLDRDPYEQYF. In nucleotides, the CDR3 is TGTGCCAGCAGCTCCACACTGGACAGGGACCCCTACGAGCAGTACTTC.

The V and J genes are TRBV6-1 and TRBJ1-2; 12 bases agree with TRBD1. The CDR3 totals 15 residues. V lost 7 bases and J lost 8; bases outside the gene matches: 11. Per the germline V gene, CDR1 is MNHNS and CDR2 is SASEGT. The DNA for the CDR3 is TGTGCCAGCAAGGGACAGGGGGCCCCTACTCAAGGCTACACCTTC. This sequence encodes CASKGQGAPTQGYTF.

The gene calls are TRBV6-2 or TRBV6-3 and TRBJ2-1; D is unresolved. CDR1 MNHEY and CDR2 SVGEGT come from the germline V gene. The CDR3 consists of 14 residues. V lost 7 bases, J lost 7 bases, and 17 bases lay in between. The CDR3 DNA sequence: TGTGCCAGCAATCCCCGGCCGTCGCGAAATGAGCAGTTCTTC. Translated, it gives CASNPRPSRNEQFF.

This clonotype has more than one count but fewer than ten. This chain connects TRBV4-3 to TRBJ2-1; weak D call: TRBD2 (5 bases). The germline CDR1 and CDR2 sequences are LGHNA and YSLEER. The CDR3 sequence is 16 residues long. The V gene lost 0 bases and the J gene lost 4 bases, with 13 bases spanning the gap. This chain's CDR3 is CASSQDGDTFYNEQFF. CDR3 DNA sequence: TGCGCCAGCAGCCAAGACGGGGATACATTTTACAATGAGCAGTTCTTC.

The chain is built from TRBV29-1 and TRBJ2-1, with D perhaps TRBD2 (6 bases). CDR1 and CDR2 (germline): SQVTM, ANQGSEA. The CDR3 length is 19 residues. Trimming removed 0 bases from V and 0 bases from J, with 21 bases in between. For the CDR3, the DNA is TGCAGCGTTGAAGATATGCGAGTGGCGGGAAGAGGCTCCTACAATGAGCAGTTCTTC. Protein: CSVEDMRVAGRGSYNEQFF.

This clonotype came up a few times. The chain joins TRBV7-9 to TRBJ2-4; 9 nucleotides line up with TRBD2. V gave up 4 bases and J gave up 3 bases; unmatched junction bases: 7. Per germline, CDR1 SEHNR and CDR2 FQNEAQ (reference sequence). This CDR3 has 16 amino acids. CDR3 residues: CASSSQRGVGKNIQYF. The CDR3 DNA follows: TGTGCCAGCAGCTCTCAGCGGGGGGTCGGCAAAAACATTCAGTACTTC.

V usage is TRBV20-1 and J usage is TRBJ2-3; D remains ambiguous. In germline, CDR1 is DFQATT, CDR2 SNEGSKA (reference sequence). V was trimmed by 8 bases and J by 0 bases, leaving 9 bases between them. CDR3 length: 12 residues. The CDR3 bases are TGCAGTAATCGGGCTAGCACAGATACGCAGTATTTT. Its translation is CSNRASTDTQYF.

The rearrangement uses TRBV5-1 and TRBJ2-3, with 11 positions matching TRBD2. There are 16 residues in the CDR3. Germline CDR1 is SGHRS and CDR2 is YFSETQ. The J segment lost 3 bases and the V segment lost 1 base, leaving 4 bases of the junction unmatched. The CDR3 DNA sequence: TGCGCCAGCAGCTTGACTAGCGGGGGTCATACAGATACGCAGTATTTT. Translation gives CASSLTSGGHTDTQYF.

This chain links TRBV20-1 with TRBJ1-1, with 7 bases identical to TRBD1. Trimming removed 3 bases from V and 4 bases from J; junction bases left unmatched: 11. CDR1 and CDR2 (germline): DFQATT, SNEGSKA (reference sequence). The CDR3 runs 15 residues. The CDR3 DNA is TGCAGTGCTAGTTGGCGGGTGAGGGGGCTCACTGAAGCTTTCTTT. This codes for CSASWRVRGLTEAFF.

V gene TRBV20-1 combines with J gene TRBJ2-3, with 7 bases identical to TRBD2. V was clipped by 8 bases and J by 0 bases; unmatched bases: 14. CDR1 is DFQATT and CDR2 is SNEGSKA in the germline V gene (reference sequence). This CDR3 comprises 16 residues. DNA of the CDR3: TGCAGTTCGGAGGGGAGGGGCAAGACTAGCACAGATACGCAGTATTTT. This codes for CSSEGRGKTSTDTQYF.

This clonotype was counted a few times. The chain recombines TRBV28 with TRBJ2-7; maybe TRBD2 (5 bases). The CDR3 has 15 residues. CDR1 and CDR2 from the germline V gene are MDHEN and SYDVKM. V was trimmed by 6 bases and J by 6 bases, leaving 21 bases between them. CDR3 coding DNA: TGTGCCAGCAGCGGGTCGGGGTCACTTCTATCCGAGCAGTACTTC. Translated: CASSGSGSLLSEQYF. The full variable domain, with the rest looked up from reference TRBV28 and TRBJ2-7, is DVKVTQSSRYLVKRTGEKVFLECVQDMDHENMFWYRQDPGLGLRLIYFSYDVKMKEKGDIPEGYSVSREKKERFSLILESASTNQTSMYLCASSGSGSLLSEQYFGPGTRLTVT.

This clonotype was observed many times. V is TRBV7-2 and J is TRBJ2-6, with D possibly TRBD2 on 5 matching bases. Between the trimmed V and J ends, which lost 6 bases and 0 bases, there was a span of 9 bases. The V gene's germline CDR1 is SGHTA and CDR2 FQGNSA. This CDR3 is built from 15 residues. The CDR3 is CASSSRGSGANVLTF. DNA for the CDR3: TGTGCCAGCAGTTCACGGGGCTCTGGGGCCAACGTCCTGACTTTC.

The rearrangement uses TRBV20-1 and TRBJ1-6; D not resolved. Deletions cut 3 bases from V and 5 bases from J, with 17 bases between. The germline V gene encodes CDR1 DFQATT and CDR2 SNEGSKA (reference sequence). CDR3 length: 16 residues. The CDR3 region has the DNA TGCAGTGCTAGTGGCCAGGCGGATCCTAATAATTCACCCCTCCACTTT. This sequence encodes CSASGQADPNNSPLHF.

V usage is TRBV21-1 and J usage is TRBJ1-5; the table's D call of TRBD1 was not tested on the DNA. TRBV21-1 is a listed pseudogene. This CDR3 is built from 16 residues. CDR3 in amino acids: CASSNRQGKTIQPQHF. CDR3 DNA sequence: TGTGCCAGCAGCAACCGACAGGGAAAGACTATTCAGCCCCAGCATTTT.

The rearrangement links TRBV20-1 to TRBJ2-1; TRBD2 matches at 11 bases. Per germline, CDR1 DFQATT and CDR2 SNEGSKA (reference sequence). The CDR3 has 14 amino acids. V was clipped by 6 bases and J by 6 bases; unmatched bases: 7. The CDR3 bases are TGCAGTGCAACGGTAGCGGGGGGGCGCAATGAGCAGTTCTTC. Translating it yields CSATVAGGRNEQFF.

CDR3 in amino acids: CASSPGQREETQYF. DNA of the CDR3: TGTGCCAGCAGCCCAGGACAGAGGGAAGAGACCCAGTACTTC. The genes are TRBV11-3 and TRBJ2-5, with D tentatively TRBD1 (6 bases). This CDR3 comprises 14 residues. Trimming removed 5 bases at V and 3 bases at J, with 13 bases between. CDR1 and CDR2 (germline): SGHNT, YENEEA. The whole variable domain, remainder taken from reference TRBV11-3 and TRBJ2-5, is EAGVVQSPRYKIIEKKQPVAFWCNPISGHNTLYWYLQNLGQGPELLIRYENEEAVDDSQLPKDRFSAERLKGVDSTLKIQPAELGDSAVYLCASSPGQREETQYFGPGTRLLVL.

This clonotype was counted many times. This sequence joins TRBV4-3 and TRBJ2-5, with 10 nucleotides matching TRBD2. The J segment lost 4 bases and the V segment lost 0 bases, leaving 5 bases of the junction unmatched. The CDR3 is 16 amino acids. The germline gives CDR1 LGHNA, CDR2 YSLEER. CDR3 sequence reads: CASSQDGVAGGETQYF. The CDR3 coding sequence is TGCGCCAGCAGCCAAGACGGGGTAGCGGGGGGAGAGACCCAGTACTTC.

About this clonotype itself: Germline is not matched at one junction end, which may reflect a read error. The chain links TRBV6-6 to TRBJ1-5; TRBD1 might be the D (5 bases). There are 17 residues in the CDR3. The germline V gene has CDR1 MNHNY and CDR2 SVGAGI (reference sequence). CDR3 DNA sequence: TGTGCCAGCAGTTACGGGGCGGATCTAGTTAGCAGTCAGCCCCAGCATTTT. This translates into CASSYGADLVSSQPQHF.

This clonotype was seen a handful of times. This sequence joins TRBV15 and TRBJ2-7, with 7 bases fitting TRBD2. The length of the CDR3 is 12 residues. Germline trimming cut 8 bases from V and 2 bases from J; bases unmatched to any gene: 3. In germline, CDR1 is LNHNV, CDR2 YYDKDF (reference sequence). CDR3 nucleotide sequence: TGTGCCACCGGGAGGGACCCCTACGAGCAGTACTTC. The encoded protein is CATGRDPYEQYF.

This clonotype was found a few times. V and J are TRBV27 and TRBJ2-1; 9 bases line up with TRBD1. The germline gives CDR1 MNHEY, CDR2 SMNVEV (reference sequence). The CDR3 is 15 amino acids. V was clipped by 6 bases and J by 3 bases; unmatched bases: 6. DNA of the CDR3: TGTGCCAGCAGCCGACAGGGGGACGGCTACAATGAGCAGTTCTTC. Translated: CASSRQGDGYNEQFF.

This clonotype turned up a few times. Here the CDR3 DNA reads TGTGCCAGCAGTCCACTGACTAGCGGGGGGGAAGAGACCCAGTACTTC. It specifies CASSPLTSGGEETQYF. This chain joins TRBV27 and TRBJ2-5, with 14 bases that match TRBD2. There are 16 residues in the CDR3. J was trimmed by 3 bases and V by 5 bases; bases with no gene match: 5. Germline CDR1 and CDR2: MNHEY and SMNVEV (reference sequence).

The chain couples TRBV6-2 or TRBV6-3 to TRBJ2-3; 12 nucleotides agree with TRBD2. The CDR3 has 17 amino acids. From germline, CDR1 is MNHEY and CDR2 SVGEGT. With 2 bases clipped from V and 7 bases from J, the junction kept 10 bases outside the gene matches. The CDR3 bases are TGTGCCAGCAGTTACGTCCGGACTAGCGGGGTTTTAAATACGCAGTATTTT. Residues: CASSYVRTSGVLNTQYF.

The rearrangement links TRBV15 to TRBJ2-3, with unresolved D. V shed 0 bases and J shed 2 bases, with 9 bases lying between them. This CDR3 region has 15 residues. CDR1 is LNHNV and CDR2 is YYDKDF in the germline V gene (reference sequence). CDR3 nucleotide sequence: TGTGCCACCAGCAGAGATCCGCGGTCCACAGATACGCAGTATTTT. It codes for CATSRDPRSTDTQYF.